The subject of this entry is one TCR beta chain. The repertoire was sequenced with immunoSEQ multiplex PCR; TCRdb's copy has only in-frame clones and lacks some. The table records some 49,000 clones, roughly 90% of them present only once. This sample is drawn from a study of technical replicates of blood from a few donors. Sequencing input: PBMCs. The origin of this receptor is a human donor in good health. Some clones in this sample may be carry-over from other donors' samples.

The CDR3 bases are TGCGCCAGCAGCCAAGGTCGGGGGGACTCCTACGAGCAGTACTTC. This translates into CASSQGRGDSYEQYF. The chain is built from TRBV4-1 and TRBJ2-7; TRBD2 aligns across 7 bases. This CDR3 spans 15 amino acids. The ends lost 1 base at V and 0 bases at J; junction bases unmatched: 3. Germline assignment: CDR1 MGHRA and CDR2 YSYEKL.